These 31 T cell receptor beta chains originate from one sample sequenced in a study of T cell changes during pregnancy in multiple sclerosis. The table came from immunoSEQ multiplex PCR; TCRdb's copy has only in-frame clones and leaves some out. The sample yields around 42,000 clones, 75% to 95% seen once. Source: CD4+ T cells from peripheral blood mononuclear cells, taken after pregnancy. The receptor source for this set is a female donor in good health, enrolled as a control in a pregnancy study.

The V call is TRBV29-1, the J call TRBJ1-2; 7 bases fit TRBD1. The CDR3 contains 13 residues. Per germline, CDR1 SQVTM and CDR2 ANQGSEA. V shed 7 bases, J shed 0 bases, and the junction held 5 bases outside the gene matches. For the CDR3, the DNA is TGCAGCGCTAGGACAGGAGCTAACTATGGCTACACCTTC. This translates into CSARTGANYGYTF.

This clone was observed a few times. The chain links TRBV30 to TRBJ1-2; 8 bases align to TRBD1. The length of the CDR3 is 15 residues. Germline CDR1 and CDR2: GTSNPN and SVGIG (reference sequence). The V gene end was trimmed by 2 bases and the J gene end by 2 bases; junction bases not matched to a gene: 7. CDR3 in DNA: TGTGCCTGGAGTAATCAGGGGGCAAACAACTATGGCTACACCTTC. It yields the protein CAWSNQGANNYGYTF.

The chain has TRBV6-6 and TRBJ1-2; unclear D gene. This CDR3 is built from 12 residues. CDR1 is MNHNY and CDR2 is SVGAGI in the germline V gene (reference sequence). V shed 2 bases and J shed 6 bases, with 7 bases lying between them. The CDR3 region is CASSYAQDGYTF. CDR3 DNA sequence: TGTGCCAGCAGTTACGCGCAAGATGGCTACACCTTC.

The rearrangement joins TRBV29-1 to TRBJ2-7; a weak D match, TRBD1 (5 bases). V dropped 3 bases and J dropped 6 bases, with 21 bases sitting between them. The CDR3 is made up of 15 amino acids. Germline CDR1 and CDR2: SQVTM and ANQGSEA. The CDR3 spells CSVDPDTPGIGEQYF. Written as DNA, the CDR3 is TGCAGCGTTGACCCGGACACCCCGGGTATAGGCGAGCAGTACTTC.

This chain links TRBV4-1 with TRBJ2-5; TRBD2 aligns across 12 bases. The germline CDR1 and CDR2 sequences are MGHRA and YSYEKL. J gave up 5 bases and V 3 bases, and 16 bases lay outside the gene matches. This CDR3 has 19 residues. CDR3 nucleotides: TGCGCCAGCAGCCACCCACCCGTTTCTAGCGGGGGGGCCTGGGAGACCCAGTACTTC. Its protein is CASSHPPVSSGGAWETQYF.

This clone was recorded a few times. The chain combines TRBV30 with TRBJ1-2, with 9 bases lining up with TRBD1. Germline V gene sequence: CDR1 GTSNPN, CDR2 SVGIG (reference sequence). This CDR3 has 13 residues. J was trimmed by 3 bases and V by 3 bases; bases with no gene match: 2. The CDR3 spells CAWRGQGDYGYTF. In DNA form, the CDR3 reads TGTGCCTGGAGGGGACAGGGAGACTATGGCTACACCTTC.

The gene calls are TRBV5-1 and TRBJ2-1; 7 nucleotides agree with TRBD1. The ends lost 2 bases at V and 6 bases at J; junction bases unmatched: 5. The CDR3 is 14 residues long. Germline values: CDR1 SGHRS, CDR2 YFSETQ. This chain's CDR3 is CASSFGTVTNEQFF. The CDR3 DNA sequence: TGCGCCAGCAGCTTCGGGACAGTTACCAATGAGCAGTTCTTC. The complete variable domain, with remaining parts taken from reference TRBV5-1 and TRBJ2-1, reads KAGVTQTPRYLIKTRGQQVTLSCSPISGHRSVSWYQQTPGQGLQFLFEYFSETQRNKGNFPGRFSGRQFSNSRSEMNVSTLELGDSALYLCASSFGTVTNEQFFGPGTRLTVL.

On this clone itself: Other DNA sequences in this sample translate to the same CDR3. The chain is built from TRBV27 and TRBJ1-5, with a weak D call TRBD1 (5 bases). Germline V gives CDR1 MNHEY, CDR2 SMNVEV (reference sequence). CDR3 length: 15 amino acids. Trimming left V 8 bases short and J 0 bases short, with 14 bases between. CDR3 sequence: CASSVDSYSNQPQHF. The CDR3 DNA is TGTGCCAGCTCTGTCGACAGCTATAGCAATCAGCCCCAGCATTTT.

The chain combines TRBV7-2 with TRBJ2-1; maybe TRBD2 (6 bases). Germline loops: CDR1 SGHTA, CDR2 FQGNSA. Deletions cut 4 bases from V and 8 bases from J, with 15 bases between. This CDR3 has 14 residues. The CDR3 here is CASSSGPTSYEQFF. The CDR3 nucleotides read TGTGCCAGCAGCTCCGGCCCGACTAGTTATGAGCAGTTCTTC.

This clone was counted once. J is TRBJ1-5 and V is TRBV7-8; D perhaps matches TRBD1 (5 bases). The germline gives CDR1 SGHVS, CDR2 FQNEAQ. This CDR3 comprises 14 residues. The germline V and J ends were trimmed by 4 bases and 6 bases, with 13 bases remaining between them. The CDR3 reads CASSSRSGGQPQHF. The DNA of the CDR3 is TGTGCCAGCAGCTCTAGAAGCGGGGGTCAGCCCCAGCATTTT.

The CDR3 region is CASSPMTSGIPYEQYF. The CDR3 DNA reads as TGTGCCAGCAGCCCAATGACTAGCGGGATCCCCTACGAGCAGTACTTC. The rearrangement joins TRBV9 to TRBJ2-7, with 11 bases identical to TRBD2. The CDR3 is 16 amino acids. Per the germline V gene, CDR1 is SGDLS and CDR2 is YYNGEE. Unmatched junction bases numbered 8, after V lost 4 bases and J lost 2 bases.

The V gene is TRBV11-3, the J gene TRBJ2-1, with D maybe TRBD2 (7 bases). Looked up from germline, CDR1 is SGHNT and CDR2 is YENEEA. V was trimmed by 0 bases and J by 7 bases, leaving 10 bases between them. The CDR3 is 14 residues long. CDR3 region: CASSLEEGGNEQFF. The CDR3 DNA reads as TGTGCCAGCAGCTTAGAAGAGGGGGGGAATGAGCAGTTCTTC.

In its sample, this clone was seen once. This chain joins TRBV18 and TRBJ2-3, with TRBD2 matching over 13 bases. The CDR3 consists of 19 residues. Germline values: CDR1 KGHSH, CDR2 LQKENI. The junction had 13 bases not matched to a gene; V was cut back by 6 bases and J by 1 base. The CDR3 coding sequence is TGTGCCAGCTCGCAACTTAGGACTAGCGGGAGCATCGGCACAGATACGCAGTATTTT. Its protein is CASSQLRTSGSIGTDTQYF.

This rearrangement joins TRBV4-1 to TRBJ1-2; D is perhaps TRBD1 (6 bases). Germline lookup yields CDR1 MGHRA and CDR2 YSYEKL. V dropped 1 base and J dropped 2 bases, with 14 bases sitting between them. This CDR3 region has 16 residues. CDR3 amino acids: CASSQARGSRNYGYTF. CDR3 DNA: TGCGCCAGCAGCCAAGCGAGGGGGTCGAGGAACTATGGCTACACCTTC.

The chain employs TRBV9 and TRBJ2-5; D is perhaps TRBD2 (5 bases). Trimming took 0 bases from V and 6 from J, leaving 15 bases between them. Germline V gene lookup returns CDR1 SGDLS and CDR2 YYNGEE. This CDR3 contains 15 residues. The CDR3 DNA reads TGTGCCAGCAGCGTAGGAGGTGGCGGGCCGAAGACCCAGTACTTC. Translation: CASSVGGGGPKTQYF.

The genes are TRBV4-1 and TRBJ2-4; TRBD2 matches 12 bases. The CDR3 runs to 15 residues. Germline assignment: CDR1 MGHRA and CDR2 YSYEKL. V was pared by 4 bases and J by 5 bases, with 3 bases of the junction left unmatched. The CDR3 sequence is CASSLRLAGENIQYF. CDR3 in DNA: TGCGCCAGCAGCCTCCGACTAGCGGGAGAAAACATTCAGTACTTC.

The chain carries TRBV14 and TRBJ1-1, with unresolved D. Germline V gives CDR1 SGHDN, CDR2 FVKESK. This CDR3 has 13 amino acids. V was shortened by 0 bases and J by 10 bases, with 12 bases between the two germline ends. This chain's CDR3 is CASSQETLRLAFF. In nucleotides, the CDR3 is TGTGCCAGCAGCCAAGAAACGTTGCGGTTAGCTTTCTTT.

This chain connects TRBV30 to TRBJ1-4; D might be TRBD1 (6 bases). The CDR3 spans 14 residues. From germline, CDR1 is GTSNPN and CDR2 SVGIG (reference sequence). V was cut by 2 bases and J by 3 bases, with 10 bases left in between. CDR3 in amino acids: CAWSPDRANEKLFF. CDR3 DNA: TGTGCCTGGAGTCCGGACAGAGCTAATGAAAAACTGTTTTTT.

The genes are TRBV19 and TRBJ1-5; TRBD1 might be the D (6 bases). The V end lost 6 bases, the J end lost 3 bases, and 15 bases lay between the germline ends. CDR1 is LNHDA and CDR2 is SQIVND in the germline V gene (reference sequence). CDR3 size: 15 residues. For the CDR3, the DNA is TGTGCCAGTAGACCGGGACAAGCATTCAATCAGCCCCAGCATTTT. Residues: CASRPGQAFNQPQHF. Based on the CDR3 plus reference TRBV19 and TRBJ1-5, the full variable domain is DGGITQSPKYLFRKEGQNVTLSCEQNLNHDAMYWYRQDPGQGLRLIYYSQIVNDFQKGDIAEGYSVSREKKESFPLTVTSAQKNPTAFYLCASRPGQAFNQPQHFGDGTRLSIL.

This rearrangement joins TRBV27 to TRBJ2-1, with D tentatively TRBD1 (6 bases). Germline CDR1 and CDR2: MNHEY and SMNVEV (reference sequence). Trimming took 3 bases from V and 3 from J, leaving 9 bases between them. This CDR3 has 14 residues. The CDR3 DNA reads as TGTGCCAGCAGTTTCGGACAGCGCTACAATGAGCAGTTCTTC. It translates to CASSFGQRYNEQFF.

The chain joins TRBV21-1 to TRBJ1-1; the table's D gene call, TRBD1, was not cross checked with the DNA. TRBV21-1 is reported as a pseudogene. The CDR3 totals 16 residues. Here the CDR3 reads CASSKEPHQGDTEAFF. The DNA for the CDR3 is TGTGCCAGCAGCAAAGAACCACACCAGGGGGACACTGAAGCTTTCTTT.

The rearrangement joins TRBV7-3 to TRBJ1-1; the match to TRBD1 covers 8 bases. This CDR3 is built from 14 residues. The J segment lost 1 base and the V segment lost 5 bases, leaving 3 bases of the junction unmatched. Germline V gene lookup returns CDR1 SGHTA and CDR2 FQGTGA. CDR3 in DNA: TGTGCCAGCAGCCCGGGACAGGCGAACACTGAAGCTTTCTTT. It is translated as CASSPGQANTEAFF. Filled out from reference TRBV7-3 and TRBJ1-1, the complete variable domain reads GAGVSQTPSNKVTEKGKYVELRCDPISGHTALYWYRQSLGQGPEFLIYFQGTGAADDSGLPNDRFFAVRPEGSVSTLKIQRTERGDSAVYLCASSPGQANTEAFFGQGTRLTVV.

V usage is TRBV7-2 and J usage is TRBJ1-1; maybe TRBD1 (6 bases). The CDR3 runs to 15 residues. Trimming took 3 bases from V and 0 from J, leaving 11 bases between them. Germline V gene data show CDR1 as SGHTA and CDR2 as FQGNSA. The CDR3 DNA reads as TGTGCCAGCAGCTTTACGGGGACACTGAACACTGAAGCTTTCTTT. As protein: CASSFTGTLNTEAFF. The entire variable domain, with the rest obtained from reference TRBV7-2 and TRBJ1-1, is as follows: GAGVSQSPSNKVTEKGKDVELRCDPISGHTALYWYRQSLGQGLEFLIYFQGNSAPDKSGLPSDRFSAERTGGSVSTLTIQRTQQEDSAVYLCASSFTGTLNTEAFFGQGTRLTVV.

This clone has a single count. The genes are TRBV6-6 and TRBJ1-1, with 7 bases lining up with TRBD1. Germline V CDR1 and CDR2: MNHNY, SVGAGI (reference sequence). Unmatched junction bases numbered 4, after V lost 6 bases and J lost 0 bases. This CDR3 has 14 residues. CDR3 in DNA: TGTGCCAGCAGGGAGACAGGGATGAACACTGAAGCTTTCTTT. Amino acid sequence: CASRETGMNTEAFF.

A word on this clone: A much larger clone is a single base away; this may be a read error. V usage is TRBV6-4 and J usage is TRBJ2-1; 11 nucleotides line up with TRBD2. The CDR3 sequence is 15 residues long. The V segment lost 0 bases and the J segment 8 bases; nucleotides outside the gene matches: 3. Germline CDR1 reads MRHNA; CDR2 reads SNTAGT. CDR3 nucleotides: TGTGCCAGCAGTGACTCTAGCGGGGGGGCCCATGAGCAGTTCTTC. Translation: CASSDSSGGAHEQFF.

CDR3 sequence reads: CASSQDQARQGIDQPQHF. CDR3 bases: TGTGCCAGCAGCCAAGATCAGGCCAGGCAGGGAATCGATCAGCCCCAGCATTTT. The rearrangement uses TRBV4-2 and TRBJ1-5; perhaps TRBD1 as D (5 bases). The germline V gene has CDR1 LGHNA and CDR2 YNFKEQ. The germline V and J ends were trimmed by 0 bases and 5 bases, with 20 bases remaining between them. This CDR3 is 18 amino acids long.

The gene calls are TRBV2 and TRBJ2-7, with D tentatively TRBD2 (6 bases). V lost 4 bases and J lost 4, with 11 bases in between. Per the germline V gene, CDR1 is SNHLY and CDR2 is FYNNEI. This CDR3 spans 13 amino acids. CDR3 nucleotide sequence: TGTGCCAGCAGTGTCGACCGGGAGTACGAGCAGTACTTC. The encoded protein is CASSVDREYEQYF.

The V gene is TRBV5-1, the J gene TRBJ2-7, with 7 bases identical to TRBD2. The germline V gene encodes CDR1 SGHRS and CDR2 YFSETQ. The trim removed 0 bases at V and 5 bases at J, leaving 8 bases unmatched. This CDR3 comprises 15 residues. The chain's CDR3 is CASSLAYRGRDEQYF. The CDR3 DNA reads TGCGCCAGCAGCTTGGCATATCGGGGGAGGGACGAGCAGTACTTC.

This sequence joins TRBV11-2 and TRBJ1-5; D remains unclear. The germline gives CDR1 SGHAT, CDR2 FQNNGV. V lost 4 bases and J 1 base, leaving 8 bases between the germline ends. This CDR3 is 14 amino acids long. The CDR3 DNA reads TGTGCCAGCAGCTCAGGCCCCAGCAATCAGCCCCAGCATTTT. Amino acids: CASSSGPSNQPQHF.

V gene TRBV9 combines with J gene TRBJ2-3; the match to TRBD2 covers 10 bases. Germline V gene lookup returns CDR1 SGDLS and CDR2 YYNGEE. This CDR3 is built from 16 residues. The V and J ends lost 4 bases and 4 bases, in that order; junction bases with no gene match: 9. The CDR3 reads CASSPQAGGLSDTQYF. CDR3 coding DNA: TGTGCCAGCAGCCCCCAAGCGGGGGGGCTATCAGATACGCAGTATTTT.

This sequence joins TRBV4-3 and TRBJ2-7; tentatively, D is TRBD1 (6 bases). The CDR3 loop spans 15 amino acids. Germline CDR1 LGHNA, CDR2 YSLEER. V lost 0 bases and J lost 1, with 10 bases in between. The chain's CDR3 is CASSQDSGASYEQYF. The CDR3 DNA is TGCGCCAGCAGCCAAGACTCAGGGGCGTCCTACGAGCAGTACTTC.